This entry concerns a single T cell receptor beta chain. This entry belongs to a study of shared clonotypes between healthy human individuals. At the level of the study: Aged between 18 and 49, the donors were a couple of women and a few men. Donors had three CD4 naive, three CD4 memory, two CD8 naive and one CD8 memory plate apiece.

The ends were cut back, 6 bases at V and 2 bases at J, with 17 bases in the middle. This CDR3 has 16 residues. The germline V gene has CDR1 SNHLY and CDR2 FYNNEI. Across several immunoSEQ plates, the genomic DNA of each subset was split evenly. The method was immunoSEQ multiplex PCR; TCRdb's version includes in-frame clones alone and lacks a portion of them. Of approximately 1.1 million clones in the sample, around 78% were seen once. Input material: memory CD4+ T cells from PBMCs. This sample's subset: CD45RA-negative fraction. This receptor was identified in a man aged 18 to 29 in good health. Some clones in this sample may be carry-over from other donors' samples. This chain links TRBV2 with TRBJ1-5; D is perhaps TRBD1 (5 bases). The CDR3 region is CASSPTRGRGNQPQHF. Written as DNA, the CDR3 is TGTGCCAGCAGCCCTACCCGGGGCAGGGGCAATCAGCCCCAGCATTTT.